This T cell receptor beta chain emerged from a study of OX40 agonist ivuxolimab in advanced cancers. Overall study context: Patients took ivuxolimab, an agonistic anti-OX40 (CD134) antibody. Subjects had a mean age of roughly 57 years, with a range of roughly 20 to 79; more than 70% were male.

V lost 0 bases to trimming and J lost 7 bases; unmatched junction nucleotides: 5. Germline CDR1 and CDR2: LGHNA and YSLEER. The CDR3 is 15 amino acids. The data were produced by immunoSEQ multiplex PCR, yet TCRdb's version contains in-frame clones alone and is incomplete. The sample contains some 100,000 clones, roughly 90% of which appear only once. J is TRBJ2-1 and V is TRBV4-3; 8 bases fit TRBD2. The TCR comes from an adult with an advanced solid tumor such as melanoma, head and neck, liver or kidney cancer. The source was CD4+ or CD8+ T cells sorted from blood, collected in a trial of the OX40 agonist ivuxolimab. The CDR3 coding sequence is TGCGCCAGCAGCCAAGACACTAGCGGAACTAATGAGCAGTTCTTC. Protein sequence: CASSQDTSGTNEQFF.